The 10 T cell receptor beta chains below were found in one sample sequenced in a study of blood T cell repertoires in COVID-19. This table comes from immunoSEQ multiplex PCR, and its TCRdb copy is limited to in-frame clones, with some not included. This table has roughly 70,000 clones, approximately 90% appearing once. The sequenced sample consisted of peripheral blood. The receptors originated from a woman of 80 years or more with active COVID-19.

The chain carries TRBV7-2 and TRBJ2-7; TRBD2 matches 8 bases. Germline assignment: CDR1 SGHTA and CDR2 FQGNSA. With V trimmed by 5 bases and J by 1 base, 7 bases remained unmatched. This CDR3 contains 15 residues. CDR3 in DNA: TGTGCCAGCAGCCGCGGACTAGCCGTTTCCTACGAGCAGTACTTC. Residues: CASSRGLAVSYEQYF.

This chain connects TRBV19 to TRBJ2-5; 10 bases agree with TRBD1. Germline CDR1 is LNHDA and CDR2 is SQIVND (reference sequence). The CDR3 is 16 amino acids. V lost 4 bases to trimming and J lost 3 bases; unmatched junction nucleotides: 8. The CDR3 loop reads CASSKPTGGAEETQYF. CDR3 nucleotides: TGTGCCAGTAGTAAACCGACAGGGGGCGCAGAAGAGACCCAGTACTTC.

The chain couples TRBV4-3 to TRBJ1-5, with D perhaps TRBD1 (5 bases). Trimming stripped 0 bases from V and 4 bases from J, with 7 bases between. CDR3 length: 14 residues. Per germline, CDR1 LGHNA and CDR2 YSLEER. The CDR3 DNA sequence: TGCGCCAGCAGCCAAGACGGGGGTAATCAGCCCCAGCATTTT. It translates to CASSQDGGNQPQHF.

The chain uses TRBV28 and TRBJ2-6; 9 bases fit TRBD1. V was pared by 6 bases and J by 2 bases, with 8 bases of the junction left unmatched. Germline V gene sequence: CDR1 MDHEN, CDR2 SYDVKM. The CDR3 is made up of 17 amino acids. CDR3 protein: CASRSGTGFTGANVLTF. The DNA for the CDR3 is TGTGCCAGCAGATCGGGGACAGGGTTCACTGGGGCCAACGTCCTGACTTTC. Full variable domain (outside the CDR3, taken from reference TRBV28 and TRBJ2-6): DVKVTQSSRYLVKRTGEKVFLECVQDMDHENMFWYRQDPGLGLRLIYFSYDVKMKEKGDIPEGYSVSREKKERFSLILESASTNQTSMYLCASRSGTGFTGANVLTFGAGSRLTVL.

V is TRBV19 and J is TRBJ2-7; D not certain. Germline V gene data show CDR1 as LNHDA and CDR2 as SQIVND (reference sequence). V lost 5 bases to trimming and J lost 0 bases, with 11 bases between them. This CDR3 has 14 residues. As DNA, the CDR3 is TGTGCCAGTAGTCCCAGGATGAGCTCCTACGAGCAGTACTTC. This gives the protein CASSPRMSSYEQYF. Looking up the rest from reference TRBV19 and TRBJ2-7 gives the full variable domain: DGGITQSPKYLFRKEGQNVTLSCEQNLNHDAMYWYRQDPGQGLRLIYYSQIVNDFQKGDIAEGYSVSREKKESFPLTVTSAQKNPTAFYLCASSPRMSSYEQYFGPGTRLTVT.

The chain links TRBV7-9 to TRBJ1-6, with D unresolved. With 1 base removed from V and 4 bases from J, the gap between germline ends came to 5 bases. CDR1 and CDR2 (germline): SEHNR, FQNEAQ (reference sequence). This CDR3 is 14 amino acids long. The CDR3 nucleotides read TGTGCCAGCAGCTTAGAACAGTATAATTCACCCCTCCACTTT. It is translated as CASSLEQYNSPLHF.

This rearrangement joins TRBV5-5 to TRBJ1-1; 7 bases are a match to TRBD1. After removal of 2 bases from V and 7 bases from J, the junction contained 8 bases not matched to a gene. Germline CDR1 is SGHKS and CDR2 is YYEKEE (reference sequence). The CDR3 is 14 amino acids. The CDR3 reads CASSFYRGPSEAFF. In DNA form, the CDR3 reads TGTGCCAGCAGCTTCTACAGGGGACCTAGTGAAGCTTTCTTT.

The chain joins TRBV27 to TRBJ2-7; 9 positions match TRBD1. Germline CDR1 MNHEY, CDR2 SMNVEV (reference sequence). This CDR3 contains 15 residues. V dropped 3 bases and J dropped 4; count of bases not matched to a gene: 7. CDR3 region: CASSFWDRAPYEQYF. The CDR3 bases are TGTGCCAGCAGTTTTTGGGACAGGGCACCGTACGAGCAGTACTTC.

This chain links TRBV28 with TRBJ2-1; 9 bases map to TRBD2. From germline, CDR1 is MDHEN and CDR2 SYDVKM. The CDR3 extends over 14 amino acids. The V and J ends lost 11 bases and 9 bases, in that order; junction bases with no gene match: 14. This chain's CDR3 is CAYSLAGPRGEQFF. In nucleotides, the CDR3 is TGTGCCTACTCTCTAGCGGGACCTAGGGGTGAGCAGTTCTTC.

The rearrangement uses TRBV2 and TRBJ2-1; 8 bases are a match to TRBD2. The V gene's germline CDR1 is SNHLY and CDR2 FYNNEI. The CDR3 contains 17 residues. With 3 bases clipped from V and 7 bases from J, the junction kept 14 bases outside the gene matches. The CDR3 loop is CASSDRASGWVGNEQFF. CDR3 nucleotides: TGTGCCAGCAGTGACCGTGCTAGCGGGTGGGTAGGAAATGAGCAGTTCTTC.